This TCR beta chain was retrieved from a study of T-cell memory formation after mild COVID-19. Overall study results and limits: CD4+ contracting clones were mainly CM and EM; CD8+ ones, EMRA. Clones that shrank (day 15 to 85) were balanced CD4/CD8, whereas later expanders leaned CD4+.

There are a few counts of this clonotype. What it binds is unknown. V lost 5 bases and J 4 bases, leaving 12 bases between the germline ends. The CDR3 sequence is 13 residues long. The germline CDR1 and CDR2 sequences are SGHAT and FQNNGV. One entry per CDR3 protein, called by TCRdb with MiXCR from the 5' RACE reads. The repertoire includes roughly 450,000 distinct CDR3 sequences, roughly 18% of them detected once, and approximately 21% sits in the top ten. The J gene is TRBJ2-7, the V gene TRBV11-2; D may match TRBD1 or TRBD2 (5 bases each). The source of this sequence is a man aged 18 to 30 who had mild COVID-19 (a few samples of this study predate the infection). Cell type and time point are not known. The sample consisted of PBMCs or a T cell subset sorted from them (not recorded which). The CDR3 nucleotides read TGTGCCAGCAGCCCGGGGCCAGATTACGAGCAGTACTTC. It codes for CASSPGPDYEQYF.